Given below is one T cell receptor beta chain in context. Its cognate antigen is unknown. PCR primers comprised 60 Vbeta and 13 Jbeta primers. Method: immunoSEQ multiplex PCR; TCRdb's copy keeps in-frame clones and lacks some. The sample yields about 120,000 clones, over 65% seen once. The CDR3 consists of 14 residues. Per the germline V gene, CDR1 is MGHDK and CDR2 is SYGVNS. Trimming took 7 bases from V and 2 from J; bases not matched to a gene: 2. Donors likely had unrecorded immune exposures despite being nominally healthy when sampled. The sample originates from a study of cytomegalovirus exposure and HLA in healthy donors. Study-wide context: Genotyping showed 70% to 90% of 398 donors falling in the Caucasian-associated ancestry cluster. Overall study results and limits: The authors later found most CMV-associated TCR beta chains appeared HLA-restricted.

Sequenced: PBMCs. The TCR originated in a middle-aged woman in good health and CMV-seronegative. The chain uses TRBV25-1 and TRBJ1-5; 10 bases match TRBD1. CDR3 protein: CASTGTGGNQPQHF. The CDR3 bases are TGTGCCAGCACCGGGACAGGGGGCAATCAGCCCCAGCATTTT.